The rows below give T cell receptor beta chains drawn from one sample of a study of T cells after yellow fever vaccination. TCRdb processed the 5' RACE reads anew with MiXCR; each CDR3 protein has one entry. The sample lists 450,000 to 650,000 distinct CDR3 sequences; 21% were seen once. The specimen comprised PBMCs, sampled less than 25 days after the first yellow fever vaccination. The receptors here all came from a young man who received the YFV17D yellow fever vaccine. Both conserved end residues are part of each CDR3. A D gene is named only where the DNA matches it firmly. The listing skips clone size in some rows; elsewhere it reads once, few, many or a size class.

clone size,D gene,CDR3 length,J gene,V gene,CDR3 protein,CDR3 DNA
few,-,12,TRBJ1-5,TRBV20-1,CSARQVNQPQHF,TGCAGTGCTAGACAGGTCAATCAGCCCCAGCATTTT
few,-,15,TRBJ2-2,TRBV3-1,CASSQDARVTGELFF,TGTGCCAGCAGCCAAGATGCCCGGGTAACCGGGGAGCTGTTTTTT
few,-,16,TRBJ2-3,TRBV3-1,CASSPHSRPALDTQYF,TGTGCCAGCAGCCCCCATTCCCGGCCCGCCTTGGATACGCAGTATTTT
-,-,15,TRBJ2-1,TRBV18,CASSPTSSSYNEQFF,TGTGCCAGCTCACCGACGAGCAGCTCCTACAATGAGCAGTTCTTC
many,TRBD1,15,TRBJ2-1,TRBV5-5,CASSMYRGTYNEQFF,TGTGCCAGCAGCATGTACAGGGGGACCTACAATGAGCAGTTCTTC
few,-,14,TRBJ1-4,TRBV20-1,CSARARDPAGKLFF,TGCAGTGCTAGAGCCCGAGATCCCGCAGGGAAACTGTTTTTT
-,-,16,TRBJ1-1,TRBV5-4,CASIRTRDSGDTEAFF,TGTGCCAGCATTAGGACGAGGGACTCCGGAGACACTGAAGCTTTCTTT
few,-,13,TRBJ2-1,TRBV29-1,CSAGLWGYNEQFF,TGCAGTGCCGGGCTTTGGGGGTACAATGAGCAGTTCTTC
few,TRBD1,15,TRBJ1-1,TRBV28,CASSSQGAPETEAFF,TGTGCCAGCAGTTCCCAGGGGGCGCCGGAAACTGAAGCTTTCTTT
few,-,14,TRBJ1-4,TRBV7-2,CASSRAGHNEKLFF,TGTGCCAGCTCTCGGGCAGGGCATAATGAAAAACTGTTTTTT
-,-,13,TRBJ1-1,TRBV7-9,CASRGGGGTEAFF,TGTGCCAGCAGGGGAGGCGGGGGCACTGAAGCTTTCTTT
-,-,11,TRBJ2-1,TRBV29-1,CSVWAGSEQFF,TGCAGCGTGTGGGCAGGGAGTGAGCAGTTCTTC
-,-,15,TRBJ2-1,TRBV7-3,CASSLSGGWYNEQFF,TGTGCCAGCAGCTTATCTGGCGGGTGGTACAATGAGCAGTTCTTC
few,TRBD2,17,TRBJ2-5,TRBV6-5,CASSYPGLAGGSETQYF,TGTGCCAGCAGTTATCCGGGACTAGCGGGGGGCTCGGAGACCCAGTACTTC
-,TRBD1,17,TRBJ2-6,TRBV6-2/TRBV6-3,CASSTPGQGVGANVLTF,TGTGCCAGCAGTACTCCGGGACAGGGGGTAGGAGCCAACGTCCTGACTTTC
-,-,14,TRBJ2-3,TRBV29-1,CSVTRPGRSNTQYF,TGCAGCGTCACCCGACCCGGGAGATCAAATACGCAGTATTTT
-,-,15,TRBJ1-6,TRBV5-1,CASSLGGWGDSPLHF,TGCGCCAGCAGCTTAGGAGGGTGGGGGGATTCACCCCTCCACTTT
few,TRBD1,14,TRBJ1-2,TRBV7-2,CASSLARGGNGYTF,TGTGCCAGCAGCTTAGCCAGGGGGGGAAATGGCTACACCTTC
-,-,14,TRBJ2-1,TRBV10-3,CAIADVLSYNEQFF,TGTGCCATCGCAGACGTCCTCTCCTACAATGAGCAGTTCTTC
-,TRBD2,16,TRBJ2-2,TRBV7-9,CASSIPGLASTGELFF,TGTGCCAGCAGCATTCCGGGACTAGCGAGCACCGGGGAGCTGTTTTTT
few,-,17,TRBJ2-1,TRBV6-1,CASSPAQGTVTYNEQFF,TGTGCCAGCAGCCCGGCCCAGGGGACGGTAACCTACAATGAGCAGTTCTTC
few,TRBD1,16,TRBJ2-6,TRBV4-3,CASSHTGGAGANVLTF,TGCGCCAGCAGCCACACAGGGGGAGCTGGGGCCAACGTCCTGACTTTC
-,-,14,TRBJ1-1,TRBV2,CASRPPVGYRKAFF,TGTGCCAGCAGGCCTCCGGTAGGATATCGAAAAGCTTTCTTT
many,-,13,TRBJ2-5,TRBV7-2,CASSPRVLETQYF,TGTGCCAGCAGCCCCAGGGTTTTGGAGACCCAGTACTTC
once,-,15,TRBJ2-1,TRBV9,CASSVGPRGDNEQFF,TGTGCCAGCAGCGTAGGGCCTCGCGGGGATAATGAGCAGTTCTTC
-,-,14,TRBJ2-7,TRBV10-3,CAISSGTGSYEQYF,TGTGCCATCTCCTCCGGGACGGGTTCCTACGAGCAGTACTTC
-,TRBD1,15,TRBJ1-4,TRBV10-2,CASSLIKGAGEKLFF,TGCGCCAGCAGCCTGATTAAGGGGGCAGGGGAAAAACTGTTTTTT
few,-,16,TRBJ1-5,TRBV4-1,CASSHSRREGGQPQHF,TGCGCCAGCAGCCACAGCCGGAGGGAAGGAGGTCAGCCCCAGCATTTT
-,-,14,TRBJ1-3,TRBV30,CAWSLPGGGNTIYF,TGTGCCTGGAGTTTACCGGGCGGCGGAAACACCATATATTTT
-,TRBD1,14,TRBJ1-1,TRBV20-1,CSARIQGKDTEAFF,TGCAGTGCTAGGATACAGGGGAAAGACACTGAAGCTTTCTTT
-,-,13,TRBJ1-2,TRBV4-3,CASSAGTGYGYTF,TGCGCCAGCAGCGCAGGCACAGGCTATGGCTACACCTTC
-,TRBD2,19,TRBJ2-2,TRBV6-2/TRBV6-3,CASSYSLGGGVANTGELFF,TGTGCCAGCAGTTACTCCCTTGGGGGGGGGGTTGCGAACACCGGGGAGCTGTTTTTT
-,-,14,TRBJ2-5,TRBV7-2,CASSYRVQRETQYF,TGTGCCAGCAGCTACAGGGTTCAGCGAGAGACCCAGTACTTC
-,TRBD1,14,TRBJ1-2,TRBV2,CASRGQGAYRGYTF,TGTGCCAGCAGAGGACAGGGTGCCTATCGCGGCTACACCTTC
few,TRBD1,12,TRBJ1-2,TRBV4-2,CASKQGGYGYTF,TGTGCCAGCAAACAGGGGGGATATGGCTACACCTTC